Listed below are T cell receptor beta chains from one sample, sequenced in a study of CD8 T cells in Susac syndrome. TCRdb reprocessed the immunoSEQ multiplex PCR reads via MiXCR and lists one record per CDR3 protein. The table includes about 200,000 distinct CDR3 sequences, 90% to 95% detected once. Sequenced sample: CD8+ T cells from PBMCs. Source of these receptors: a human donor with multiple sclerosis. The CDR3 runs from the conserved cysteine through the conserved F or W. The order of the fields is V gene, clone size, J gene, D gene, CDR3 DNA, CDR3 protein. A D gene is named only where the DNA matches it firmly. Clone size is shown for a subset of rows, as once, few, many or a class of expanded clone.

V: TRBV9; size: once; J: TRBJ2-3; D: TRBD1; DNA: TGTGCCAGCAGAGAACAGGGGGTGGCCACAGATACGCAGTATTTT; CDR3: CASREQGVATDTQYF
V: TRBV7-9; size: -; J: TRBJ2-1; D: -; DNA: TGTGCCAGCGCTCGGACACGCGCCAGAGGGGGGGGACACAATGAGCAGTTCTTC; CDR3: CASARTRARGGGHNEQFF
V: TRBV29-1; size: once; J: TRBJ2-1; D: TRBD1; DNA: TGCAGCGTTGAATCCGGCACAGAGACAGGGGGCAAATCCTACAATGAGCAGTTCTTC; CDR3: CSVESGTETGGKSYNEQFF
V: TRBV7-9; size: -; J: TRBJ2-1; D: -; DNA: TGTGCCAGCAGCTTAGGTGTCCAGCGGCACTACAATGAGCAGTTCTTC; CDR3: CASSLGVQRHYNEQFF
V: TRBV7-9; size: -; J: TRBJ2-1; D: -; DNA: TGTGCCAGCAGCTTAGGCAGGGGAGTTGTGAACAATGAGCAGTTCTTC; CDR3: CASSLGRGVVNNEQFF
V: TRBV13; size: -; J: TRBJ2-6; D: TRBD1; DNA: TGTGCTAGCAGCTCCACCACCGACAGGGGGGGTGCTGGGGCCAACGTCCTGACTTTC; CDR3: CASSSTTDRGGAGANVLTF
V: TRBV12-3/TRBV12-4; size: few; J: TRBJ2-1; D: -; DNA: TGTGCCAGCAGTTTATGGGGCAATGAGCAGTTCTTC; CDR3: CASSLWGNEQFF
V: TRBV20-1; size: once; J: TRBJ2-1; D: -; DNA: TGCAGTGCTAGAGAATTCTCAGGGTCCAACAATGAGCAGTTCTTC; CDR3: CSAREFSGSNNEQFF
V: TRBV7-2; size: once; J: TRBJ1-2; D: TRBD1; DNA: TGTGCCAGCAGCCTCACCGGGACAGGCGATTTTTATGGCTACACCTTC; CDR3: CASSLTGTGDFYGYTF
V: TRBV7-9; size: -; J: TRBJ2-5; D: -; DNA: TGTGCCAGCAGCCCTACAGGGCGGGGGGAGACCCAGTACTTC; CDR3: CASSPTGRGETQYF
V: TRBV3-1; size: -; J: TRBJ2-1; D: -; DNA: TGTGCCAGCAGCCAAACCATGGGAGGGGGTAGCAATGAGCAGTTCTTC; CDR3: CASSQTMGGGSNEQFF
V: TRBV30; size: -; J: TRBJ2-7; D: -; DNA: TGTGCCTGGAGTGTAGGGGGGTACGAGCAGTACTTC; CDR3: CAWSVGGYEQYF
V: TRBV9; size: -; J: TRBJ2-3; D: TRBD2; DNA: TGTGCCAGCAGCCTCGAGGGGCGGGAGTTGAATACGCAGTATTTT; CDR3: CASSLEGRELNTQYF
V: TRBV5-4; size: -; J: TRBJ1-6; D: -; DNA: TGTGCCAGCAGCCACTCCGAGGGGTCACCCCTCCACTTT; CDR3: CASSHSEGSPLHF
V: TRBV27; size: -; J: TRBJ2-5; D: TRBD1; DNA: TGTGCCAGCAGTTTATCGAGGACAGGGGCCCCCATAGAGACCCAGTACTTC; CDR3: CASSLSRTGAPIETQYF
V: TRBV5-4; size: -; J: TRBJ2-7; D: TRBD2; DNA: TGTGCCAGCAGCCCGGAGCGGGATAACTACGAGCAGTACTTC; CDR3: CASSPERDNYEQYF
V: TRBV14; size: -; J: TRBJ2-7; D: -; DNA: TGTGCCAGCAGCTACCAGGGTAGGTCCTACGAGCAGTACTTC; CDR3: CASSYQGRSYEQYF
V: TRBV7-9; size: -; J: TRBJ2-3; D: -; DNA: TGTGCCAGCAGGGCGGAGATTTTAAAGGATACGCAGTATTTT; CDR3: CASRAEILKDTQYF
V: TRBV4-2; size: once; J: TRBJ1-1; D: -; DNA: TGTGCCAGCATAGGAGCCGGGAAGGGGGACACTGAAGCTTTCTTT; CDR3: CASIGAGKGDTEAFF
V: TRBV27; size: few; J: TRBJ1-2; D: -; DNA: TGTGCCAGCAGTCCCGGGCAGTACTATGGCTACACCTTC; CDR3: CASSPGQYYGYTF
V: TRBV7-8; size: -; J: TRBJ1-1; D: TRBD1; DNA: TGTGCCAGCAGCGCCCGACAGGGGATGAACACTGAAGCTTTCTTT; CDR3: CASSARQGMNTEAFF
V: TRBV7-9; size: -; J: TRBJ2-7; D: -; DNA: TGTGCCAGCAGTTCCCGGGAGCAGGCCTACGAGCAGTACTTC; CDR3: CASSSREQAYEQYF
V: TRBV7-9; size: -; J: TRBJ2-5; D: -; DNA: TGTGCCAGCAGCTTAGAAGGTCCCTCGAGCGGCCACCCGGAGACCCAGTACTTC; CDR3: CASSLEGPSSGHPETQYF
V: TRBV9; size: -; J: TRBJ1-2; D: -; DNA: TGTGCCAGCAGCCCCGGGACGGAGATTAACTATGGCTACACCTTC; CDR3: CASSPGTEINYGYTF
V: TRBV7-6; size: -; J: TRBJ2-7; D: TRBD2; DNA: TGTGCCAGCAGCCCCTGGAGCAGCGGGGCCTACGAGCAGTACTTC; CDR3: CASSPWSSGAYEQYF
V: TRBV4-3; size: few; J: TRBJ2-2; D: TRBD2; DNA: TGCGCCAGCAGCCAAGATAGCCGACTAGCAGGTAGCGGGGAGCTGTTTTTT; CDR3: CASSQDSRLAGSGELFF
V: TRBV14; size: once; J: TRBJ2-5; D: TRBD1; DNA: TGTGCCAGCAGCCCCAGGACAGGGTTATATTCGGAGACCCAGTACTTC; CDR3: CASSPRTGLYSETQYF
V: TRBV7-8; size: -; J: TRBJ2-6; D: -; DNA: TGTGCCAGCAGCTTAGGGAGGGCAAGCTCTGGGGCCAACGTCCTGACTTTC; CDR3: CASSLGRASSGANVLTF
V: TRBV7-9; size: -; J: TRBJ2-3; D: -; DNA: TGTGCCAGCAGCCTTCGCCGCTTGGGCGCAGATACGCAGTATTTT; CDR3: CASSLRRLGADTQYF
V: TRBV21-1; size: -; J: TRBJ1-1; D: -; DNA: TGTGCCAGCTCTAAGCAGGACAGGGGAGACACTGAAGCTTTCTTT; CDR3: CASSKQDRGDTEAFF
V: TRBV21-1; size: -; J: TRBJ1-2; D: -; DNA: TGTGCCAGCAGCCGGGACCTAAGGAACTATGGCTACACCTTC; CDR3: CASSRDLRNYGYTF
V: TRBV27; size: -; J: TRBJ2-7; D: -; DNA: TGTGCCAGCAGCATTACAGGGACCAGCTCCTACGAGCAGTACTTC; CDR3: CASSITGTSSYEQYF
V: TRBV12-5; size: -; J: TRBJ1-5; D: -; DNA: TGTGCTAGTGGATTGAATCAGCCCCAGCATTTT; CDR3: CASGLNQPQHF
V: TRBV13; size: -; J: TRBJ1-1; D: -; DNA: TGTGCCAGCGCGTACATGCTCCAGGGGACTGAAGCTTTCTTT; CDR3: CASAYMLQGTEAFF
V: TRBV7-3; size: -; J: TRBJ1-1; D: -; DNA: TGTGCCAGCAGCCAAGGCGAAGGGAGGGACACTGAAGCTTTCTTT; CDR3: CASSQGEGRDTEAFF
V: TRBV30; size: few; J: TRBJ2-7; D: TRBD1; DNA: TGTGCCTGGAGTGTTGCGGGACAGGGATCCTACGAGCAGTACTTC; CDR3: CAWSVAGQGSYEQYF
V: TRBV6-5; size: -; J: TRBJ1-1; D: -; DNA: TGTGCCAGTATACAGCGCTCTGAAGCTTTCTTT; CDR3: CASIQRSEAFF
V: TRBV27; size: -; J: TRBJ1-1; D: -; DNA: TGTGCCAGCAGCCGACAAGGAACGAACACTGAAGCTTTCTTT; CDR3: CASSRQGTNTEAFF
V: TRBV9; size: -; J: TRBJ1-2; D: -; DNA: TGTGCCAGCAGCCCTGGGGGGGAAGACTATGGCTACACCTTC; CDR3: CASSPGGEDYGYTF
V: TRBV5-6; size: -; J: TRBJ2-3; D: TRBD2; DNA: TGTGCCAGCAGCTCTCTAGCGGCCACAGATACGCAGTATTTT; CDR3: CASSSLAATDTQYF
V: TRBV19; size: -; J: TRBJ1-5; D: -; DNA: TGTGCCAGTAGACCCGGGACACGGAATCAGCCCCAGCATTTT; CDR3: CASRPGTRNQPQHF
V: TRBV30; size: -; J: TRBJ2-1; D: TRBD1; DNA: TGTGCCTGGAGGCGGGACAGGGGCTACAATGAGCAGTTCTTC; CDR3: CAWRRDRGYNEQFF
V: TRBV19; size: -; J: TRBJ1-1; D: -; DNA: TGTGCCAGTAGGTCGGGGGCGCAAGGGTTTCTTGAAGCTTTCTTT; CDR3: CASRSGAQGFLEAFF
V: TRBV14; size: -; J: TRBJ1-1; D: -; DNA: TGTGCCAGCAGCCACGGGGAGAACACTGAAGCTTTCTTT; CDR3: CASSHGENTEAFF
V: TRBV20-1; size: -; J: TRBJ2-7; D: -; DNA: TGCAGTGCTAGAGAGGAGGTTGGGGCCGACGAGCAGTACTTC; CDR3: CSAREEVGADEQYF
V: TRBV5-1; size: -; J: TRBJ2-7; D: TRBD2; DNA: TGCGCCAGCAGCTCGGACCTTACTAGCGGGATTTGGTACGAGCAGTACTTC; CDR3: CASSSDLTSGIWYEQYF
V: TRBV7-2; size: -; J: TRBJ2-7; D: -; DNA: TGTGCCAGCAGCCCCGAAGGGTGGGGAGGCTACGAGCAGTACTTC; CDR3: CASSPEGWGGYEQYF
V: TRBV4-2; size: -; J: TRBJ2-1; D: -; DNA: TGTGCCAGCAGCCAAGATAGTGGGCTTCAGTTCTTC; CDR3: CASSQDSGLQFF
V: TRBV5-6; size: -; J: TRBJ2-2; D: -; DNA: TGTGCCAGCAGCTTGGTTACGGGCACCGGGGAGCTGTTTTTT; CDR3: CASSLVTGTGELFF
V: TRBV10-3; size: -; J: TRBJ2-2; D: TRBD2; DNA: TGTGCCATCACCCAGGGACTAGCGGGAGAAGGGGAGCTGTTTTTT; CDR3: CAITQGLAGEGELFF